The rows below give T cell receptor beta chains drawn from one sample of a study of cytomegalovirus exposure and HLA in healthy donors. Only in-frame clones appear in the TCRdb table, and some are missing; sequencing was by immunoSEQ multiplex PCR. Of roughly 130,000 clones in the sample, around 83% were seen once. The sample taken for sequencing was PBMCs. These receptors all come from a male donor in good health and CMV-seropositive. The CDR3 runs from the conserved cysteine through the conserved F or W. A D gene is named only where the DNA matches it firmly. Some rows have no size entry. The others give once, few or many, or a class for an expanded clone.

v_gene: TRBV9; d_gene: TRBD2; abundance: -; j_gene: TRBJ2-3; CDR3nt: TGTGCCAGCAGACCACTAGCGGGGGGGCCCTTGGATACGCAGTATTTT; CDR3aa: CASRPLAGGPLDTQYF
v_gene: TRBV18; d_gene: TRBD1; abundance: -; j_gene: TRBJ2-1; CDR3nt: TGTGCCAGCTCACGACCGGGACAGGCGTTTCGTAATGGTGAGCAGTTCTTC; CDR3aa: CASSRPGQAFRNGEQFF
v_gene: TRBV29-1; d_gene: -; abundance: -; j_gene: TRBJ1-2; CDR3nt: TGCAGCGTTGGGGCGGGGAATGGCTACACCTTC; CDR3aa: CSVGAGNGYTF
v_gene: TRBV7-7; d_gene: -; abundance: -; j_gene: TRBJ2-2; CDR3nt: TGTGCTAGCAGTCGGACAGAGAACACCGGGGAGCTGTTTTTT; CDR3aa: CASSRTENTGELFF
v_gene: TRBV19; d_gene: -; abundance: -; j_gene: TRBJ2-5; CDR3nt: TGTGCCAGTGGCTCCCCGGGGGAGACCCAGTACTTC; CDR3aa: CASGSPGETQYF
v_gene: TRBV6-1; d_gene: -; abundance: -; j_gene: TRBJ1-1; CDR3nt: TGTGCCAGCAGTGAACCTCCTACAGGGAACACTGAAGCTTTCTTT; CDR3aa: CASSEPPTGNTEAFF
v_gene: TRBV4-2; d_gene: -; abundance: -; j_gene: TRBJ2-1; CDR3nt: TGTGCCAGCAGCCAAGAGAGGGTCCGCTCCTACAATGAGCAGTTCTTC; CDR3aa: CASSQERVRSYNEQFF
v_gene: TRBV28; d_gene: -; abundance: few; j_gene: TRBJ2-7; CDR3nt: TGTGCCAGCAGTCCCCTGAGGGGGAGAAGTGACTACGAGCAGTACTTC; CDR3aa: CASSPLRGRSDYEQYF
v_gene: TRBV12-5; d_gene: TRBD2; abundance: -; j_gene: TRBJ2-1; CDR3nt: TGTGCTAGTGGTTTGGGACTAGCGGGAGGGTTCGATGAGCAGTTCTTC; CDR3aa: CASGLGLAGGFDEQFF
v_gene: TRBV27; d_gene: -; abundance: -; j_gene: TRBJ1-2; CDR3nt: TGTGCCAGCAGGTGGGGCCCGGGGGATGGCTACACCTTC; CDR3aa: CASRWGPGDGYTF
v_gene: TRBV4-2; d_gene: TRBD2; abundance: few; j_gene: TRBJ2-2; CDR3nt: TGTGCCAGCAGCCAAGATACTAGCGGGGGGCCCTCGGGCGGGGAGCTGTTTTTT; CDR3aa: CASSQDTSGGPSGGELFF
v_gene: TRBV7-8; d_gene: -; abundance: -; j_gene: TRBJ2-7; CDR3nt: TGTGCCAGCAGCTTAGAGCCCCGAAGTGGGACTTACGAGCAGTACTTC; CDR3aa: CASSLEPRSGTYEQYF
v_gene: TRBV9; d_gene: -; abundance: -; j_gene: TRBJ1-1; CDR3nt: TGTGCCAGCAGCGTAGCGAGTGCTACTGAAGCTTTCTTT; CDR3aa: CASSVASATEAFF
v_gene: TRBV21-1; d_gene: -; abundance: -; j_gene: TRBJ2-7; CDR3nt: TGTGCCAGCAGCAAAGAGGTCCGCAGGGGAAGCTCCTACGAGCAGTACTTC; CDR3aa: CASSKEVRRGSSYEQYF
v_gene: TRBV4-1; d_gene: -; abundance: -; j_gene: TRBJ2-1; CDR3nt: TGCGCCAGCAGCCGACTACTTACTCTATCCTACAATGAGCAGTTCTTC; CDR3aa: CASSRLLTLSYNEQFF
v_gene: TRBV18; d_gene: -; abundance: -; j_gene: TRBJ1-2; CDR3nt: TGTGCCAGCTCCCTATTCGACGACAGAGTTAACTATGGCTACACCTTC; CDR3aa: CASSLFDDRVNYGYTF
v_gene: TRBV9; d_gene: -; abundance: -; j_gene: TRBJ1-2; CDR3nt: TGTGCCAGCAGCAGGGGTGAAGTCCGAGTTGGCTACACCTTT; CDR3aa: CASSRGEVRVGYTF
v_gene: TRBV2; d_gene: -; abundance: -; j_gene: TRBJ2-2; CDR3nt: TGTGCCAGCAGTGAAGGTACAGCGGGCACCGGGGAGCTGTTTTTT; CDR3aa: CASSEGTAGTGELFF
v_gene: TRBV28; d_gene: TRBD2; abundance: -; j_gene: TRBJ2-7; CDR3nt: TGTGCCAGCAGTTTGGAGTGGGAGGGCTCCTACGAGCAGTACTTC; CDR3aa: CASSLEWEGSYEQYF
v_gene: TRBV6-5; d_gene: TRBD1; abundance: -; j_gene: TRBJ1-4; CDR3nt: TGTGCCAGCAGTTACTCGAATGACAGGGGGCGAAAACTGTTTTTT; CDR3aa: CASSYSNDRGRKLFF
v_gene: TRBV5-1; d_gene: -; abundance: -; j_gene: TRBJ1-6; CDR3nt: TGCGCCAGCAGCTTGCCCAGCTCCTATAATTCACCCCTCCACTTT; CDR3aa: CASSLPSSYNSPLHF
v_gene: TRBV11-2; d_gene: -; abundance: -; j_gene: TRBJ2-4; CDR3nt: TGTGCCAGCAGCCCATCCAGGGTACTATTAGCCAAAAACATTCAGTACTTC; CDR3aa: CASSPSRVLLAKNIQYF
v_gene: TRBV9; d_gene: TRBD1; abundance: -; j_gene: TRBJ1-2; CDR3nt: TGTGCCAGCAGCGAAGACAGGGGGGGTGGCTACACCTTC; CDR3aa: CASSEDRGGGYTF
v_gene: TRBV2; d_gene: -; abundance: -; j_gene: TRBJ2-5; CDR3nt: TGTGCCAGCAGTGAAGCCCGATCTGGGGGGGAGACCCAGTACTTC; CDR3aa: CASSEARSGGETQYF
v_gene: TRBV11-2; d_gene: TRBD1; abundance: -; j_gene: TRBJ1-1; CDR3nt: TGTGCCAGCGGGAAGGGGGCACTGAACACTGAAGCTTTCTTT; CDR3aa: CASGKGALNTEAFF
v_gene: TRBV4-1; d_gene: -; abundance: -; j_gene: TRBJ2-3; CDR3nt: TGCGCCAGCAGCCAAGGGGGCTTTAGCACAGATACGCAGTATTTT; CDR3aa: CASSQGGFSTDTQYF
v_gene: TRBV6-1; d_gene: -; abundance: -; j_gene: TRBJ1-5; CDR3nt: TGTGCCAGCAGTGAAGACAGGGCGAATCAGCCCCAGCATTTT; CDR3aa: CASSEDRANQPQHF
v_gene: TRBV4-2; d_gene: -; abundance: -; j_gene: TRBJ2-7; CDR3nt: TGTGCCAGCAGCCAACATGCGGGTTCTCAGGCCGGCGAGCCGTACTTC; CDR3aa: CASSQHAGSQAGEPYF
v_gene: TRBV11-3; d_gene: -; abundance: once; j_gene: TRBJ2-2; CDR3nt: TGTGCCAGCAGCTTGGACGCTCGAGGAGCGAGGGCCGGGGAGCTGTTTTTT; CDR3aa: CASSLDARGARAGELFF
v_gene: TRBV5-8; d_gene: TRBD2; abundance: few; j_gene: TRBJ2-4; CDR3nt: TGTGCCAGCAGCTTAGGCGGGGGCAAAAACATTCAGTACTTC; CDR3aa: CASSLGGGKNIQYF
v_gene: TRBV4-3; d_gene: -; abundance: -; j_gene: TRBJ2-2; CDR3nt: TGCGCCAGCAGCCAAGATTACAGAAACACCGGGGAGCTGTTTTTT; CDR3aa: CASSQDYRNTGELFF
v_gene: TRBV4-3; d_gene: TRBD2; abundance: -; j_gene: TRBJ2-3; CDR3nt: TGCGCCAGCAGCCAAAAAGCCCCGAAGCGGGGGGGCACAGATACGCAGTATTTT; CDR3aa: CASSQKAPKRGGTDTQYF
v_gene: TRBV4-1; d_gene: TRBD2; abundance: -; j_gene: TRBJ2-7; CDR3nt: TGCGCCAGCAGCCAAGGAGCCGGGACTAGCGGGGGGGGATACTACGAGCAGTACTTC; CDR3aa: CASSQGAGTSGGGYYEQYF
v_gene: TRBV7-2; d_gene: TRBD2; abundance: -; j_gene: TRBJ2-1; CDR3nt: TGTGCCAGCAGCCTCCAGAGCGGGAGAGACAATGAGCAGTTCTTC; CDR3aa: CASSLQSGRDNEQFF
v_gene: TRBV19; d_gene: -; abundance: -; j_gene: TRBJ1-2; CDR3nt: TGTGCCAGTAGTATCCGACAGAACTATGGCTACACCTTC; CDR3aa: CASSIRQNYGYTF
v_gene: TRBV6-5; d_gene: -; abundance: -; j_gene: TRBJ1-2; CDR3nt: TGTGCCAGCAGTTACTCCGGGGACACCGATGGCTACACCTTC; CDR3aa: CASSYSGDTDGYTF
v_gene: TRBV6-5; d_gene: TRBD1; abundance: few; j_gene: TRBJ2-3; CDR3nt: TGTGCCAGCAGTCGTCGGACAGGCCCAGATACGCAGTATTTT; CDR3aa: CASSRRTGPDTQYF
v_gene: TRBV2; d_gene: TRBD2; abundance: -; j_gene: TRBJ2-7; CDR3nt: TGTGCCAGCGGGACTAGCGGGAGGGATTACGAGCAGTACTTC; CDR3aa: CASGTSGRDYEQYF
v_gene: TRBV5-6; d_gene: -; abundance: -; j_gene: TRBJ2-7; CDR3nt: TGTGCCAGCAGCTTGACGGGTGACGGCTACTACGAGCAGTACTTC; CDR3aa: CASSLTGDGYYEQYF
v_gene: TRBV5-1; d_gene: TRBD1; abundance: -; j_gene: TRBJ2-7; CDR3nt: TGCGCCAGCAGCTTGTGGGCAGGGGGCGAGCAGTACTTC; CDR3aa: CASSLWAGGEQYF